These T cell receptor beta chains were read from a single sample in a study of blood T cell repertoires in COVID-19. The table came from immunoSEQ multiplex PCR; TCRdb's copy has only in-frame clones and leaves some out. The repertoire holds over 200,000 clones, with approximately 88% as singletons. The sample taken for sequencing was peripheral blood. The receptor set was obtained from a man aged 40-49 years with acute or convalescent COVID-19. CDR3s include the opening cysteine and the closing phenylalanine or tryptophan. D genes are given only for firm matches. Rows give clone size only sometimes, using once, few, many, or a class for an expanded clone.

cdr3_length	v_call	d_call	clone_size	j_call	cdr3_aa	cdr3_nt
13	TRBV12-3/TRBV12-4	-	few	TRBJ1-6	CASSLARNSPLHF	TGTGCCAGCAGTTTAGCGCGGAATTCACCCCTCCACTTT
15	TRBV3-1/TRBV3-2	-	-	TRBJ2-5	CASSQDLGAWGTQYF	TGTGCCAGCAGCCAAGATTTGGGGGCCTGGGGGACCCAGTACTTC
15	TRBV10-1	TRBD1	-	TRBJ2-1	CASSESGTGGNEQFF	TGCGCCAGCAGTGAGTCTGGGACAGGGGGGAATGAGCAGTTCTTC
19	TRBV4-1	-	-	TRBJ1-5	CASSQVPVFRGLSNQPQHF	TGCGCCAGCAGCCAAGTTCCTGTTTTTAGGGGCTTGAGCAATCAGCCCCAGCATTTT
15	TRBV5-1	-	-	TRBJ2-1	CASSVLALSYNEQFF	TGCGCCAGCAGCGTCCTAGCTCTATCCTACAATGAGCAGTTCTTC
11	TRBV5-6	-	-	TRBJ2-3	CASSFRDTQYF	TGTGCCAGCAGCTTTCGGGATACGCAGTATTTT
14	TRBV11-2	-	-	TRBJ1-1	CASSFQGQNTEAFF	TGTGCCAGCAGCTTCCAGGGACAGAACACTGAAGCTTTCTTT
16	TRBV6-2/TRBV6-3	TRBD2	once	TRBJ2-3	CASSPFGGGSTDTQYF	TGTGCCAGCAGCCCTTTTGGCGGGGGGAGCACAGATACGCAGTATTTT
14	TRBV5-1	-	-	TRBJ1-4	CASSPGQRGEKLFF	TGCGCCAGCAGCCCGGGACAAAGGGGTGAAAAACTGTTTTTT
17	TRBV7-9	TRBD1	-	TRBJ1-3	CASSLEGQSRAGNTIYF	TGTGCCAGCAGCTTAGAGGGACAGAGTCGGGCAGGAAACACCATATATTTT
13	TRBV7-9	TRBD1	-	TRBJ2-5	CASSPQGAETQYF	TGTGCCAGCAGCCCCCAGGGGGCTGAGACCCAGTACTTC
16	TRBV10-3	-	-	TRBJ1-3	CAISESSLTSGNTIYF	TGTGCCATCAGTGAGTCGTCCCTAACCTCTGGAAACACCATATATTTT
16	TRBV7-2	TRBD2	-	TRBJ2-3	CASSLESESGRNTQYF	TGTGCCAGCAGCTTAGAATCGGAAAGCGGGAGGAATACGCAGTATTTT
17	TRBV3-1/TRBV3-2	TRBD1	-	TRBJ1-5	CASSQGKLGQDNQPQHF	TGTGCCAGCAGTCAAGGGAAACTGGGACAGGACAATCAGCCCCAGCATTTT
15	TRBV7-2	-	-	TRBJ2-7	CASSLDGTKTYEQYF	TGTGCCAGCAGCTTGGATGGGACAAAGACTTACGAGCAGTACTTC
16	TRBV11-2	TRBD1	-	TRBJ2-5	CASSLQGGRSQETQYF	TGTGCCAGCAGCCTACAGGGGGGCAGGTCCCAAGAGACCCAGTACTTC
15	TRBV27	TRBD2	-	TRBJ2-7	CASSLSGGTIYEQYF	TGTGCCAGCAGTTTATCGGGGGGGACCATCTACGAGCAGTACTTC
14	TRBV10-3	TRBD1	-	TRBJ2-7	CAISVTGDKTEQYF	TGTGCCATCAGTGTGACAGGGGACAAGACCGAGCAGTACTTC
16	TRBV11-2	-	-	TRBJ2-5	CASSLNGGSIEETQYF	TGTGCCAGCAGCTTAAACGGGGGTTCCATAGAAGAGACCCAGTACTTC
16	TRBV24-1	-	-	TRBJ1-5	CATSPLTVLSNQPQHF	TGTGCCACCAGCCCGCTGACAGTTCTTAGCAATCAGCCCCAGCATTTT
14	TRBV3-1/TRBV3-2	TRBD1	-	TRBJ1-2	CASSQIDRDYGYTF	TGTGCCAGCAGCCAGATAGACAGGGATTATGGCTACACCTTC
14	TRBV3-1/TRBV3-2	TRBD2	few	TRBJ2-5	CASSQSGGEETQYF	TGTGCCAGCAGCCAGAGCGGGGGGGAGGAGACCCAGTACTTC
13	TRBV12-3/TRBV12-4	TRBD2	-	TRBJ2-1	CASSLRGGSEQFF	TGTGCCAGCAGTTTAAGGGGCGGGAGTGAGCAGTTCTTC
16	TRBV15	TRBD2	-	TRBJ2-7	CATSRGLTSGNYEQYF	TGTGCCACCAGCAGAGGGCTGACTAGCGGGAACTACGAGCAGTACTTC
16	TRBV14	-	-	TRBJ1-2	CASSQDPWGRGYGYTF	TGTGCCAGCAGCCAAGATCCATGGGGCAGGGGCTATGGCTACACCTTC
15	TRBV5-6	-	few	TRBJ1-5	CASSLGAGSNQPQHF	TGTGCCAGCAGCTTGGGGGCCGGTAGCAATCAGCCCCAGCATTTT
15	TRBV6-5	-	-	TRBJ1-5	CASSLSYASNQPQHF	TGTGCCAGCAGCCTTAGTTACGCTAGCAATCAGCCCCAGCATTTT
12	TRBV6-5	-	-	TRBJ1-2	CATDWTAGVYTF	TGTGCCACCGATTGGACAGCTGGGGTCTACACCTTC
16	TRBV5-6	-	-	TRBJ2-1	CASSFGATGYYNEQFF	TGTGCCAGCAGCTTTGGTGCGACAGGTTATTACAATGAGCAGTTCTTC
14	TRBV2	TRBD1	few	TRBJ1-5	CASTTTGFRQPQHF	TGTGCCAGCACCACGACAGGGTTCAGGCAGCCCCAGCATTTT
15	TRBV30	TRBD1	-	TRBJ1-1	CAWRGGTGGQTEAFF	TGTGCCTGGAGGGGAGGGACAGGGGGCCAGACTGAAGCTTTCTTT
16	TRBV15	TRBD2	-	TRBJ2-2	CATKGTGGPNTGELFF	TGTGCCACCAAGGGTACGGGAGGGCCTAACACCGGGGAGCTGTTTTTT
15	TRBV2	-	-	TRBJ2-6	CASSLEGAGANVLTF	TGTGCCAGCAGTCTCGAGGGTGCTGGGGCCAACGTCCTGACTTTC
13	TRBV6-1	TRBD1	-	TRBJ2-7	CASSPDRTYEQYF	TGTGCCAGCAGTCCGGACAGGACCTACGAGCAGTACTTC
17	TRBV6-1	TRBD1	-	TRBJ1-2	CASSEGQGARKAPGYTF	TGTGCCAGCAGTGAAGGACAGGGGGCAAGGAAGGCTCCTGGCTACACCTTC
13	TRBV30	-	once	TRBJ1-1	CAWIGYPGGEAFF	TGTGCCTGGATAGGATATCCGGGAGGTGAAGCTTTCTTT
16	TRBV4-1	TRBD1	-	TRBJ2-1	CASSQIGTVIYNEQFF	TGCGCCAGCAGCCAAATAGGGACAGTCATTTACAATGAGCAGTTCTTC
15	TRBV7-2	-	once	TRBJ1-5	CASSLDRQSNQPQHF	TGTGCCAGCAGCTTAGACAGGCAAAGCAATCAGCCCCAGCATTTT
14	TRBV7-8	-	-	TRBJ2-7	CASSLASQRYEQYF	TGTGCCAGCAGCTTAGCGTCGCAGCGCTACGAGCAGTACTTC
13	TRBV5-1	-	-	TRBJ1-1	CASSLGAATEAFF	TGCGCCAGCAGCTTGGGAGCGGCCACTGAAGCTTTCTTT
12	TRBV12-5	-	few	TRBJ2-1	CASGLGRESQFF	TGTGCTAGTGGTTTGGGCCGGGAGAGTCAGTTCTTC
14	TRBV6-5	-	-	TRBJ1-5	CASSRREDNQPQHF	TGTGCCAGCAGCCGCAGGGAAGACAATCAGCCCCAGCATTTT
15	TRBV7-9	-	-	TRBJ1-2	CASSPSPSGSYGYTF	TGTGCCAGCAGCCCATCCCCCAGTGGCAGCTATGGCTACACCTTC
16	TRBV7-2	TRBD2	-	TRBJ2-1	CASRLAGGLSYNEQFF	TGTGCCAGCAGACTAGCGGGAGGGCTTTCCTACAATGAGCAGTTCTTC
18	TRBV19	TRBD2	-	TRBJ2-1	CASSIENIAGGSYNEQFF	TGTGCCAGTAGTATAGAAAACATAGCGGGAGGGTCCTACAATGAGCAGTTCTTC
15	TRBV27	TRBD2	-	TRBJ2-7	CASSLGLAGGYEQYF	TGTGCCAGCAGTTTAGGCCTAGCGGGAGGGTACGAGCAGTACTTC
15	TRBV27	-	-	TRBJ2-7	CASSPRGGATYEQYF	TGTGCCAGCAGTCCGCGAGGGGGGGCCACCTACGAGCAGTACTTC
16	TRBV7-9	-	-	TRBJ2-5	CASSPLFTRDQETQYF	TGTGCCAGCAGCCCCCTTTTTACCAGGGACCAAGAGACCCAGTACTTC
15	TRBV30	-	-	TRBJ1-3	CAWSFGGGAGNTIYF	TGTGCCTGGAGTTTCGGGGGAGGCGCGGGAAACACCATATATTTT
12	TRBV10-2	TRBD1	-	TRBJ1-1	CASSGQGVEAFF	TGCGCCAGCAGCGGACAGGGGGTTGAAGCTTTCTTT